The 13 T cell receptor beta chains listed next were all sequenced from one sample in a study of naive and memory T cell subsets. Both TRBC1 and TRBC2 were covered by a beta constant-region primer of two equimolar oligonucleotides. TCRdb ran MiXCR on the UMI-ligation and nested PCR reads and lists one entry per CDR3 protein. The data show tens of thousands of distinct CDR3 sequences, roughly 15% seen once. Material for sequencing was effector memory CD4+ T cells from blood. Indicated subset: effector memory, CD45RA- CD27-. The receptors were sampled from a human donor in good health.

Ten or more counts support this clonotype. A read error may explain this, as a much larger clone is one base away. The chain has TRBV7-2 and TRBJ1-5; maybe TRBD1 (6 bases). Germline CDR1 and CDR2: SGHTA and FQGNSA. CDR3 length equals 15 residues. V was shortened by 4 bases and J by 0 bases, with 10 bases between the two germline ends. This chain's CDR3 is CASSSGHVSNQPQHF. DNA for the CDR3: TGTGCCAGCAGCTCGGGACATGTTAGCAATCAGCCCCAGCATTTT.

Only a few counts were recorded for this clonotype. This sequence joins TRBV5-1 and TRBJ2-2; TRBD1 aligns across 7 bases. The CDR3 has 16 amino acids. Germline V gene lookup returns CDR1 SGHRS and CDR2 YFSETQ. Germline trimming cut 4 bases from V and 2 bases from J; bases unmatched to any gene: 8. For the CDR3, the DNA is TGCGCCAGCAGCACCAAACAGGGGACCAACACCGGGGAGCTGTTTTTT. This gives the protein CASSTKQGTNTGELFF.

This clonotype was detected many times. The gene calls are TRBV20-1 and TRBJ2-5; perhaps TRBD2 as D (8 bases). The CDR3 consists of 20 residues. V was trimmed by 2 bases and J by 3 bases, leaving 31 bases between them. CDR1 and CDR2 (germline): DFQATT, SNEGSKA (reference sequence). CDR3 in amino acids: CSARSNRGGLGQAVEETQYF. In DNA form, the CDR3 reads TGCAGTGCTAGATCAAACCGCGGGGGACTAGGACAGGCCGTAGAAGAGACCCAGTACTTC.

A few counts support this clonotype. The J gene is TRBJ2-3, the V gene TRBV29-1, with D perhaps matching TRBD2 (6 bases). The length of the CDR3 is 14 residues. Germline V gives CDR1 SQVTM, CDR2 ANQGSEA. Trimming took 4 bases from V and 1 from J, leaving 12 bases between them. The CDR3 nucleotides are TGCAGCGTTGTGGTCTGGGGGGGCACAGATACGCAGTATTTT. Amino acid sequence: CSVVVWGGTDTQYF.

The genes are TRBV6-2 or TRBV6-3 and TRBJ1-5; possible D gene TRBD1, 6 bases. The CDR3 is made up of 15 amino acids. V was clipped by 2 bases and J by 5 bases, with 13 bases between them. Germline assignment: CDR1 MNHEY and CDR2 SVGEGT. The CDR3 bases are TGTGCCAGCAGTTACCCGTGGGGGGCGGATCAGCCCCAGCATTTT. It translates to CASSYPWGADQPQHF.

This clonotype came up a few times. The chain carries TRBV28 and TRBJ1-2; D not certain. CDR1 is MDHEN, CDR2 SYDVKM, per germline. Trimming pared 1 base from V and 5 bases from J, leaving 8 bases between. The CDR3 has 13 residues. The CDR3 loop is CASSLLRSYGYTF. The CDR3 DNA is TGTGCCAGCAGTTTATTACGATCTTATGGCTACACCTTC.

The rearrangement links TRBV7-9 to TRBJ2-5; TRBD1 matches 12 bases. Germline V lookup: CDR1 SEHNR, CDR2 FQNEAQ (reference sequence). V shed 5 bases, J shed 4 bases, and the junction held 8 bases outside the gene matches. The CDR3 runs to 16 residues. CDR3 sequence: CASSPSGTGGAETQYF. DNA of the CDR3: TGTGCCAGCAGCCCGAGCGGGACAGGGGGCGCAGAGACCCAGTACTTC. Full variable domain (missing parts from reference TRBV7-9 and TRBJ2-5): DTGVSQNPRHKITKRGQNVTFRCDPISEHNRLYWYRQTLGQGPEFLTYFQNEAQLEKSRLLSDRFSAERPKGSFSTLEIQRTEQGDSAMYLCASSPSGTGGAETQYFGPGTRLLVL.

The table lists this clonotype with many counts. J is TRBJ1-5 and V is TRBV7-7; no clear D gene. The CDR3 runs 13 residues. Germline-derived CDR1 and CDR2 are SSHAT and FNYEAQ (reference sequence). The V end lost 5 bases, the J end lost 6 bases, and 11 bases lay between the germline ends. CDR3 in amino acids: CASSPEVGQPQHF. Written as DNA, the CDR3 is TGTGCCAGCAGCCCAGAGGTCGGTCAGCCCCAGCATTTT. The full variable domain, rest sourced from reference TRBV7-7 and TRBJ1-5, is GAGVSQSPRYKVTKRGQDVTLRCDPISSHATLYWYQQALGQGPEFLTYFNYEAQPDKSGLPSDRFSAERPEGSISTLTIQRTEQRDSAMYRCASSPEVGQPQHFGDGTRLSIL.

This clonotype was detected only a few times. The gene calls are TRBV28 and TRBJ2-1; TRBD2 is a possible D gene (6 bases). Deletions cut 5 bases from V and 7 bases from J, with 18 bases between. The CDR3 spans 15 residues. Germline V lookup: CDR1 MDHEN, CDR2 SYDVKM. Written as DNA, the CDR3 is TGTGCCAGCAGTCCCTGGGGGGATTCACTGAATGAGCAGTTCTTC. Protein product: CASSPWGDSLNEQFF.

DNA of the CDR3: TGTGCCAGCAGCCAAGCTCCGACAGGGTCGGCACAATGGCAGCCCCAGCATTTT. It is translated as CASSQAPTGSAQWQPQHF. This rearrangement joins TRBV4-2 to TRBJ1-5; 7 nucleotides match TRBD1. The CDR3 extends over 18 amino acids. V was clipped by 1 base and J by 7 bases; unmatched bases: 16. The germline CDR1 and CDR2 sequences are LGHNA and YNFKEQ.

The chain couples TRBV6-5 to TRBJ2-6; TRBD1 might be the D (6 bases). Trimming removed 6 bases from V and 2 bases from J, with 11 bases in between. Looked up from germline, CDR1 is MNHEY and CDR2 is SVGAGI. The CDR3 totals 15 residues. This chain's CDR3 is CASSRPGAGANVLTF. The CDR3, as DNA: TGTGCCAGCAGCCGCCCAGGGGCTGGGGCCAACGTCCTGACTTTC.

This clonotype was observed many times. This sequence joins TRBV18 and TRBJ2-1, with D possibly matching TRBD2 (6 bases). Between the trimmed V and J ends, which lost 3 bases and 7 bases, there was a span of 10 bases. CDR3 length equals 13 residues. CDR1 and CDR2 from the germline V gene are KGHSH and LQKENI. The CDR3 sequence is CASSPGGGNEQFF. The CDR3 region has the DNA TGTGCCAGCTCACCCGGTGGGGGGAATGAGCAGTTCTTC.

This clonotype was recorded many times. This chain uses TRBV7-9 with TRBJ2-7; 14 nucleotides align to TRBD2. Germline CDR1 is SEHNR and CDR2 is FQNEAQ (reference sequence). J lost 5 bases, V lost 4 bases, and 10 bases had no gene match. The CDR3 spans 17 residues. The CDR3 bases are TGTGCCAGCAGCTCGATGGGGACTAGCGGGAGCCCCAACGAGCAGTACTTC. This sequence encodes CASSSMGTSGSPNEQYF.